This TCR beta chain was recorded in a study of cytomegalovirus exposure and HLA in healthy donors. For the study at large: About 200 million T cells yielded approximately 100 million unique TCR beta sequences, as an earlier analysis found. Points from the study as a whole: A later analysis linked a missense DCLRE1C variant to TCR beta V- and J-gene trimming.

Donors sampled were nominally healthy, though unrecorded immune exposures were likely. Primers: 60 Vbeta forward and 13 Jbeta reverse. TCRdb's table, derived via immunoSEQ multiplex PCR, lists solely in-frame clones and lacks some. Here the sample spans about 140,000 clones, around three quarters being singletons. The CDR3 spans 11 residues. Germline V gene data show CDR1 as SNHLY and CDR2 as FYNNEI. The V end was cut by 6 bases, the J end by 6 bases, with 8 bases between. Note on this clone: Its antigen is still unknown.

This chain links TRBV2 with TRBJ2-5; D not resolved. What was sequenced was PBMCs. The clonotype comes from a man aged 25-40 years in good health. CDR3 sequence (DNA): TGTGCCAGCAGCTATCACCAGACCCAGTACTTC. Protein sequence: CASSYHQTQYF. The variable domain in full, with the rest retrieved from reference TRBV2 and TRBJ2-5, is EPEVTQTPSHQVTQMGQEVILRCVPISNHLYFYWYRQILGQKVEFLVSFYNNEISEKSEIFDDQFSVERPDGSNFTLKIRSTKLEDSAMYFCASSYHQTQYFGPGTRLLVL.